The 23 T cell receptor beta chains below come from one sample, sequenced in a study of PD-1 blockade in classical Hodgkin lymphoma. Sample time point: cycle 4 day 1 (C4D1), after around six weeks of nivolumab. There was relapse after autologous stem cell transplantation in every patient, and there was variation in brentuximab vedotin exposure. The assay was immunoSEQ multiplex PCR, and TCRdb's table has in-frame clones only and misses some. The data hold 31,000 or so clones, with over 75% observed a single time. Sequenced material: peripheral blood mononuclear cells (PBMCs), taken before the fourth cycle of nivolumab. The source is a human donor with classical Hodgkin lymphoma.

This chain links TRBV5-6 with TRBJ2-3; D is undetermined. Looked up from germline, CDR1 is SGHDT and CDR2 is YYEEEE. The CDR3 runs 11 residues. Trimming took off 4 bases at V and 2 bases at J, with 2 bases between the two ends. Here the CDR3 DNA reads TGTGCCAGCAGCACCACAGATACGCAGTATTTT. It encodes CASSTTDTQYF.

CDR3 amino acids: CASRRGGRTNEKLFF. The CDR3 DNA follows: TGCGCCAGCAGGCGGGGGGGGAGAACTAATGAAAAACTGTTTTTT. The V and J genes are TRBV10-2 and TRBJ1-4, with a tentative D call TRBD1 (5 bases). Looked up from germline, CDR1 is WSHSY and CDR2 is SAAADI. Between the trimmed V and J ends, which lost 6 bases and 1 base, there was a span of 12 bases. This CDR3 spans 15 amino acids.

V gene TRBV5-1 combines with J gene TRBJ2-1; TRBD2 aligns across 11 bases. Trimming took 0 bases from V and 7 from J; bases not matched to a gene: 3. The germline CDR1 and CDR2 sequences are SGHRS and YFSETQ. The CDR3 consists of 15 residues. This chain's CDR3 is CASSLGGTSGNEQFF. The CDR3 DNA follows: TGCGCCAGCAGCTTGGGTGGGACTAGCGGAAATGAGCAGTTCTTC.

This clone was observed a single time. The chain carries TRBV5-1 and TRBJ1-1, with D possibly matching TRBD1 (5 bases). V lost 0 bases and J 5 bases, leaving 11 bases between the germline ends. The CDR3 runs to 14 residues. In germline, CDR1 is SGHRS, CDR2 YFSETQ. In DNA form, the CDR3 reads TGCGCCAGCAGCTTGGGAGGGGTAATTACTGAAGCTTTCTTT. It encodes CASSLGGVITEAFF.

For this clone: One end of the junction fails to match germline, which may point to a read error. The CDR3 DNA is TGTGCCAGCAGGGAAGAGTGGACTAGCAATCACCCCCAGCATTTT. As protein: CASREEWTSNHPQHF. The genes are TRBV28 and TRBJ1-5; D call uncertain. The CDR3 contains 15 residues. CDR1 is MDHEN, CDR2 SYDVKM, per germline. Variable domain in full (rest from reference TRBV28 and TRBJ1-5): DVKVTQSSRYLVKRTGEKVFLECVQDMDHENMFWYRQDPGLGLRLIYFSYDVKMKEKGDIPEGYSVSREKKERFSLILESASTNQTSMYLCASREEWTSNHPQHFGDGTRLSIL.

V usage is TRBV9 and J usage is TRBJ1-3; D is ambiguous. CDR3 size: 15 residues. Trimming took off 0 bases at V and 0 bases at J, with 7 bases between the two ends. The germline V gene has CDR1 SGDLS and CDR2 YYNGEE. The CDR3 DNA reads TGTGCCAGCAGCGTAGACGGGCTCTCTGGAAACACCATATATTTT. This codes for CASSVDGLSGNTIYF.

This chain links TRBV6-4 with TRBJ2-1, with 10 nucleotides matching TRBD2. Germline CDR1 and CDR2: MRHNA and SNTAGT. J lost 8 bases, V lost 9 bases, and 10 bases had no gene match. The CDR3 has 14 amino acids. Here the CDR3 DNA reads TGTGCCAGTTCTAGCGGGAGTACTTCCGATGAGCAGTTCTTC. Residues: CASSSGSTSDEQFF.

The V call is TRBV6-1, the J call TRBJ1-2, with D possibly matching TRBD1 (5 bases). Germline values: CDR1 MNHNS, CDR2 SASEGT. V was cut by 7 bases and J by 3 bases, with 12 bases left in between. There are 13 residues in the CDR3. The CDR3: CASTWGGDYGYTF. The CDR3 nucleotides are TGTGCCAGCACTTGGGGGGGTGACTATGGCTACACCTTC.

The rearrangement uses TRBV15 and TRBJ1-5, with 9 bases that match TRBD1. CDR1 and CDR2 (germline): LNHNV, YYDKDF (reference sequence). CDR3 length: 14 residues. With V trimmed by 7 bases and J by 6 bases, 7 bases remained unmatched. As DNA, the CDR3 is TGTGCCACCAACCGGGACAGGGTGGGTCAGCCCCAGCATTTT. Its translation: CATNRDRVGQPQHF.

This chain joins TRBV12-5 and TRBJ1-5, with D perhaps matching TRBD1 (5 bases). With 3 bases removed from V and 2 bases from J, the gap between germline ends came to 20 bases. The CDR3 spans 18 residues. Germline values: CDR1 LGHNT, CDR2 FRNRAP. The chain's CDR3 is CASGFKSVGRAGNQPQHF. The CDR3 DNA is TGTGCTAGTGGTTTTAAGTCGGTCGGCAGGGCTGGCAATCAGCCCCAGCATTTT.

The rearrangement uses TRBV2 and TRBJ2-1; 10 bases match TRBD1. The J segment lost 8 bases and the V segment lost 5 bases, leaving 6 bases of the junction unmatched. Germline V gene lookup returns CDR1 SNHLY and CDR2 FYNNEI. The CDR3 totals 14 residues. CDR3 coding DNA: TGTGCCAGCAGTACCGGGACAGGGGTTGATGAGCAGTTCTTC. Its translation is CASSTGTGVDEQFF.

The chain joins TRBV2 to TRBJ2-7, with a possible D match to TRBD1 (6 bases). Deletions cut 6 bases from V and 6 bases from J, with 12 bases between. This CDR3 has 12 amino acids. Germline assignment: CDR1 SNHLY and CDR2 FYNNEI. The CDR3 reads CASSPQGSEQYV. The CDR3 nucleotides read TGTGCCAGCAGCCCACAGGGATCCGAGCAGTACGTC.

The chain joins TRBV6-6 to TRBJ2-1; D may be TRBD2 (6 bases). Germline V gene lookup returns CDR1 MNHNY and CDR2 SVGAGI (reference sequence). V lost 5 bases to trimming and J lost 9 bases, with 11 bases between them. This CDR3 spans 12 amino acids. The CDR3 sequence: CASSNMGGEQFF. The CDR3 DNA reads TGTGCCAGCAGTAATATGGGAGGTGAGCAGTTCTTC.

The chain recombines TRBV28 with TRBJ1-5; D not certain. The V gene lost 3 bases and the J gene lost 4 bases, with 4 bases spanning the gap. The CDR3 has 12 amino acids. Germline CDR1 and CDR2: MDHEN and SYDVKM. CDR3 bases: TGTGCCAGCAGTTTCGGTAATCAGCCCCAGCATTTT. It codes for CASSFGNQPQHF.

V and J are TRBV29-1 and TRBJ2-3, with no clear D. The V gene's germline CDR1 is SQVTM and CDR2 ANQGSEA. There are 12 residues in the CDR3. Trimming cost V 1 base and J 8 bases, with 10 bases left between them. The DNA for the CDR3 is TGCAGCGTTGAAGTGGACGGGCCTACGCAGTATTTT. The encoded protein is CSVEVDGPTQYF.

The rearrangement joins TRBV5-8 to TRBJ2-7; D remains ambiguous. The CDR3 loop spans 13 amino acids. Trimming cost V 0 bases and J 4 bases, with 8 bases left between them. Germline V lookup: CDR1 SGHTS, CDR2 YDEGEE. The CDR3 is CASSLGRIYEQYV. Written as DNA, the CDR3 is TGTGCCAGCAGCTTGGGACGGATTTACGAGCAGTACGTC.

J is TRBJ1-6 and V is TRBV7-2, with D unclear. The germline CDR1 and CDR2 sequences are SGHTA and FQGNSA. CDR3 size: 14 residues. V was clipped by 4 bases and J by 9 bases, with 13 bases between them. In nucleotides, the CDR3 is TGTGCCAGCAGCTGGGCCAGGCTTGGTTCACCCCTCCACTTT. Protein product: CASSWARLGSPLHF.

The rearrangement uses TRBV6-6 and TRBJ1-2; D not certain. The V end lost 7 bases, the J end lost 3 bases, and 9 bases lay between the germline ends. Germline V lookup: CDR1 MNHNY, CDR2 SVGAGI (reference sequence). The CDR3 totals 12 residues. The CDR3 region is CASTLEYYGYTF. The CDR3 region has the DNA TGTGCCAGCACCCTAGAGTACTATGGCTACACCTTC.

This clone was found once. The genes are TRBV6-1 and TRBJ1-1; D call uncertain. The CDR3 contains 12 residues. The germline V gene has CDR1 MNHNS and CDR2 SASEGT. Trimming took off 3 bases at V and 6 bases at J, with 8 bases between the two ends. The CDR3 here is CASSELSAEAFF. DNA for the CDR3: TGTGCCAGCAGTGAGCTTTCGGCTGAAGCTTTCTTT.

This clone was picked up a small number of times. The chain couples TRBV27 to TRBJ1-2; D might be TRBD1 (6 bases). This CDR3 is 14 amino acids long. The V end lost 5 bases, the J end lost 4 bases, and 14 bases lay between the germline ends. Germline V gene sequence: CDR1 MNHEY, CDR2 SMNVEV (reference sequence). The CDR3 reads CASSPQGSTYGYTF. The DNA for the CDR3 is TGTGCCAGCAGTCCACAGGGTTCGACCTATGGCTACACCTTC.

This chain's CDR3 is CSVGWSRTYNEQFF. The CDR3 DNA is TGCAGCGTGGGATGGAGCCGTACCTACAATGAGCAGTTCTTC. The genes are TRBV29-1 and TRBJ2-1; no reliable D call. Trimming removed 6 bases from V and 2 bases from J, with 14 bases in between. The germline V gene has CDR1 SQVTM and CDR2 ANQGSEA. This CDR3 has 14 residues.

The rearrangement links TRBV7-2 to TRBJ2-1; D is ambiguous. V lost 1 base, J lost 3 bases, and 13 bases lay in between. CDR1 and CDR2 (germline): SGHTA, FQGNSA. This CDR3 spans 16 amino acids. The DNA for the CDR3 is TGTGCCAGCAGCTTAGGTTTGGGCGGCCACTACAATGAGCAGTTCTTC. Protein: CASSLGLGGHYNEQFF.

The rearrangement links TRBV28 to TRBJ2-1, with 8 bases fitting TRBD2. Germline trimming cut 3 bases from V and 2 bases from J; bases unmatched to any gene: 3. CDR3 size: 15 residues. In germline, CDR1 is MDHEN, CDR2 SYDVKM. CDR3 in amino acids: CASSLTRGAYNEQFF. CDR3 in DNA: TGTGCCAGCAGTTTGACGCGGGGGGCCTACAATGAGCAGTTCTTC.